This record concerns one T cell receptor (beta chain) sequence. Its antigen remains unidentified. The repertoire was sequenced with immunoSEQ multiplex PCR; TCRdb's copy has only in-frame clones and lacks some. The sample lists around 97,000 clones; around 92% were seen once. The data stem from a study of T cell responses to AZD1222 COVID-19 vaccine. Study-wide background: Analysis merged second doses at about 4 or about 12 weeks.

CDR1 is KGHSH and CDR2 is LQKENI in the germline V gene. CDR3 length equals 15 residues. Trimming stripped 3 bases from V and 8 bases from J, with 16 bases between. Overall study findings and caveats: A rise in Spike-specific TCR breadth and depth followed two AZD1222 doses.

The sequence was obtained from an adult in good health. Sample: peripheral blood, taken on day 0 of AZD1222 vaccination. The chain combines TRBV18 with TRBJ1-4, with a tentative D call TRBD1 (6 bases). The CDR3, as DNA: TGTGCCAGCTCACCGACATCGGGGGCAGGAGAAAAACTGTTTTTT. This codes for CASSPTSGAGEKLFF.